The clone carrying this T cell receptor (beta chain) was counted at least ten times. The data were obtained in a study of T cells after yellow fever vaccination. Study as a whole: Sorting on CD3, CD45RA, CCR7 and CD95 yielded EM, EMRA, CM and Tscm memory subsets. Study-level findings and limits: Relatively few clonotypes were ones that appeared in both CD4 and CD8 compartments.

Germline-derived CDR1 and CDR2 are MNHEY and SMNVEV (reference sequence). This CDR3 has 17 amino acids. The V and J ends lost 6 bases and 2 bases respectively, with 20 bases between them. MiXCR, run by TCRdb on the 5' RACE reads, gives a single entry per CDR3 protein. Of over 25,000 distinct CDR3 sequences listed, approximately 10% are singletons. The TCR sequence derives from a man aged 18 to 30 who received the YFV17D yellow fever vaccine. The V call is TRBV27, the J call TRBJ1-5, with TRBD1 as a possible D gene (5 bases). Sequenced here: PBMCs, either bulk or a sorted T-cell subset (CD4+, CD8+, memory, or dextramer-sorted; not recorded which), sampled more than 13 days after the first yellow fever vaccination. In DNA, the CDR3 is TGTGCCAGCAGCCCCCGCTGGGGCGGGGACGGCAATCAGCCCCAGCATTTT. Translation: CASSPRWGGDGNQPQHF.